A selection of T cell receptor beta chains follows, all from one sample in a study of blood T cell repertoires in COVID-19. The repertoire was sequenced with immunoSEQ multiplex PCR; TCRdb's copy has only in-frame clones and lacks some. The table has under 350,000 clones, roughly 91% seen once. The sequencing input was peripheral blood. Source of these receptors: a man aged 35-49 years with acute or convalescent COVID-19. Both conserved end residues are part of each CDR3. A D gene is named only where the DNA matches it firmly. Clone size is shown for a subset of rows, as once, few, many or a class of expanded clone.

j_call | clone_size | v_call | d_call | cdr3_aa | cdr3_nt
TRBJ1-1 | . | TRBV10-3 | . | CAIALRTEAFF | TGTGCCATCGCCCTGAGGACTGAAGCTTTCTTT
TRBJ2-1 | . | TRBV5-6 | . | CASSLGRGLPYNEQFF | TGTGCCAGCAGCTTGGGACGGGGGTTACCATACAATGAGCAGTTCTTC
TRBJ2-7 | . | TRBV5-5 | TRBD1 | CASSFTGGYEQYF | TGTGCCAGCAGCTTTACAGGGGGTTACGAGCAGTACTTC
TRBJ2-1 | . | TRBV4-2 | TRBD1 | CASSLAWDSYNEQFF | TGTGCCAGCAGCCTCGCCTGGGACAGCTACAATGAGCAGTTCTTC
TRBJ1-5 | . | TRBV25-1 | . | CASSLAGYNQPQHF | TGTGCCAGCAGCCTCGCGGGGTACAATCAGCCCCAGCATTTT
TRBJ2-3 | . | TRBV11-3 | TRBD2 | CASSLGPAGAPTDTQYF | TGTGCCAGCAGCTTAGGGCCAGCGGGGGCCCCCACAGATACGCAGTATTTT
TRBJ1-2 | . | TRBV2 | TRBD1 | CASSGTGGLGYTF | TGTGCCAGCTCCGGGACAGGGGGCTTAGGCTACACCTTC
TRBJ1-3 | . | TRBV19 | . | CASSSILISGNTIYF | TGTGCCAGTAGTTCCATACTTATCTCTGGAAACACCATATATTTT
TRBJ1-1 | . | TRBV30 | . | CAWSMDRVNTEAFF | TGTGCCTGGAGTATGGACAGAGTGAACACTGAAGCTTTCTTT
TRBJ2-3 | . | TRBV5-1 | TRBD2 | CASSPGPSGGGGTDTQYF | TGCGCCAGCAGCCCGGGTCCTAGCGGGGGCGGGGGCACAGATACGCAGTATTTT
TRBJ1-1 | . | TRBV6-5 | . | CASSPSGGANTEAFF | TGTGCCAGCAGTCCTAGCGGAGGTGCCAACACTGAAGCTTTCTTT
TRBJ2-3 | . | TRBV18 | TRBD1 | CASSRELQGYTDTQYF | TGTGCCAGCTCACGAGAGTTACAGGGGTACACAGATACGCAGTATTTT
TRBJ2-3 | . | TRBV19 | TRBD2 | CASSAGGGDTQYF | TGTGCCAGTAGTGCGGGAGGCGGGGATACGCAGTATTTT
TRBJ2-7 | . | TRBV7-6 | TRBD1 | CASSSPGQGGYEQYF | TGTGCCAGCAGCTCACCGGGACAGGGGGGCTACGAGCAGTACTTC
TRBJ1-6 | . | TRBV18 | . | CASSLRGLSYNSPLHF | TGTGCCAGCTCACTCCGGGGTCTCTCCTATAATTCACCCCTCCACTTT
TRBJ1-2 | . | TRBV5-6 | TRBD1 | CASSTGQLNYGYTF | TGTGCCAGCAGCACGGGACAGCTTAACTATGGCTACACCTTC
TRBJ1-1 | . | TRBV10-1 | . | CASSRQTNTEAFF | TGCGCCAGCTCGAGACAGACCAACACTGAAGCTTTCTTT
TRBJ1-2 | . | TRBV5-8 | TRBD1 | CASSYRDREDYGYTF | TGTGCCAGCAGCTACCGGGACAGGGAAGACTATGGCTACACCTTC
TRBJ1-1 | . | TRBV5-1 | . | CASSSEGKNTEAFF | TGCGCCAGCAGCTCTGAGGGAAAGAACACTGAAGCTTTCTTT
TRBJ2-7 | . | TRBV10-3 | TRBD1 | CAITSSRTGTEQYF | TGTGCCATCACCTCCTCTAGGACAGGGACCGAGCAGTACTTC
TRBJ1-4 | once | TRBV5-1 | . | CASSLEGGREKLFF | TGCGCCAGCAGCTTGGAAGGGGGAAGAGAAAAACTGTTTTTT
TRBJ2-1 | . | TRBV12-5 | . | CASGQGLYNEQFF | TGTGCTAGTGGTCAGGGACTTTACAATGAGCAGTTCTTC
TRBJ1-6 | . | TRBV5-4 | . | CASSLARGTYNSPLHF | TGTGCCAGCAGCTTGGCCAGGGGCACCTATAATTCACCCCTCCACTTT
TRBJ1-4 | . | TRBV5-1 | . | CASSKVGSDEKLFF | TGCGCCAGCTCAAAAGTCGGGTCAGATGAAAAACTGTTTTTT
TRBJ1-6 | . | TRBV5-1 | . | CASSLGQSVNSPLHF | TGCGCCAGCAGCTTGGGACAGAGTGTTAATTCACCCCTCCACTTT
TRBJ2-1 | . | TRBV9 | . | CASSIRTRSLELNEQFF | TGTGCCAGCAGCATACGGACAAGGAGTCTTGAGTTGAATGAGCAGTTCTTC
TRBJ2-3 | . | TRBV10-2 | . | CASSDGTGSFTDTQYF | TGCGCCAGCAGTGACGGAACAGGGTCGTTCACAGATACGCAGTATTTT
TRBJ1-4 | . | TRBV28 | TRBD1 | CASSFRDRHSEKLFF | TGTGCCAGCAGTTTCCGGGACAGGCATAGTGAAAAACTGTTTTTT
TRBJ2-1 | . | TRBV5-1 | . | CASSLSNRYYNEQFF | TGCGCCAGCAGCTTGAGTAACAGGTACTACAATGAGCAGTTCTTC
TRBJ2-1 | . | TRBV7-8 | . | CASRGPASRGNEQFF | TGTGCCAGCAGGGGCCCGGCCTCTCGGGGAAATGAGCAGTTCTTC
TRBJ2-1 | . | TRBV20-1 | . | CSARLIVEQFF | TGCAGTGCCCGACTGATAGTTGAGCAGTTCTTC
TRBJ1-1 | . | TRBV2 | . | CASSDQGRTEAFF | TGTGCCAGCAGTGACCAGGGTCGAACTGAAGCTTTCTTT
TRBJ2-1 | once | TRBV19 | . | CASSMRASNNEQFF | TGTGCCAGTAGTATGAGGGCCAGCAACAATGAGCAGTTCTTC
TRBJ1-2 | . | TRBV25-1 | TRBD1 | CASSESGQGRSGYTF | TGTGCCAGCAGTGAATCGGGACAGGGGAGATCCGGCTACACCTTC
TRBJ1-1 | . | TRBV4-2 | . | CASSQDPGSLNTEAFF | TGTGCCAGCAGCCAAGATCCAGGCTCCTTGAACACTGAAGCTTTCTTT
TRBJ2-3 | . | TRBV7-8 | TRBD2 | CASSLVLAADTQYF | TGTGCCAGCAGCTTAGTCCTAGCGGCAGATACGCAGTATTTT
TRBJ1-1 | . | TRBV19 | . | CASSPLFGGENTEAFF | TGTGCCAGTAGTCCCCTATTCGGGGGGGAGAACACTGAAGCTTTCTTT
TRBJ2-6 | . | TRBV4-2 | . | CASSQFGTRTSGANVLTF | TGTGCCAGCAGCCAGTTTGGAACCCGGACTTCTGGGGCCAACGTCCTGACTTTC
TRBJ2-1 | . | TRBV11-2 | TRBD2 | CASSPRTSGGVLQFF | TGTGCCAGCAGCCCGCGGACTAGCGGGGGGGTATTGCAGTTCTTC
TRBJ1-5 | . | TRBV2 | . | CASSDGGRNPQHF | TGTGCCAGCAGTGACGGGGGGCGCAACCCCCAGCATTTT